The clone carrying this T cell receptor (beta chain) was counted only a few times. CDR1 and CDR2 (germline): SGHDN, FVKESK. CDR3 length equals 14 residues. The V segment lost 4 bases and the J segment 6 bases; nucleotides outside the gene matches: 8. Sample time point: newly diagnosed GD, antithyroid drugs for less than 3 months. PBMC-derived RNA was used for the TCR library. The data are from a study of regulatory T cells in long-lasting Graves disease. The authors built TCR beta libraries using iRepertoire HTBI primers and Arm-PCR of CDR3 regions. TCRdb analysed the multiplex PCR reads with MiXCR anew, one entry per CDR3 protein. The data contain about 610,000 distinct CDR3 sequences, about 15% of them seen just once; the ten biggest clones take up more than 10%. These same data were also listed under a study on T cells in Graves' hyperthyroidism and ophthalmopathy. That investigation notes: Used for diagnoses were clinical symptoms, serum thyroxine and TRAb, thyroid ultrasound and orbital computed tomography.

V is TRBV14 and J is TRBJ1-1; 7 bases fit TRBD1. The input for sequencing was peripheral blood mononuclear cells (PBMCs), taken at new diagnosis, from a patient treated with antithyroid drugs. This clonotype originated in a man younger than 30 with Graves disease. The CDR3 DNA reads as TGTGCCAGCAGCCTCGGAGGAGGGGGCGCTGAAGCTTTCTTT. Its translation is CASSLGGGGAEAFF.